One TCR beta chain is described in this entry. No antigen is known for it. In germline, CDR1 is MNHNY, CDR2 SVGAGI (reference sequence). V lost 6 bases, J lost 3 bases, and 13 bases lay in between. The CDR3 is made up of 14 amino acids. The time point was: week 23, last vaccination. Topical imiquimod accompanied each vaccine dose, which consisted of 300 ug of mutant IDH1 20-mer peptide. The repertoire was sequenced with immunoSEQ multiplex PCR; TCRdb's copy has only in-frame clones and lacks some. The sample lists tens of thousands of clones; 85% to 90% were seen once. These data belong to a study of a mutant IDH1 vaccine in newly diagnosed glioma.

Sequenced here: PBMCs, sampled from a glioma patient whose treatment included an IDH1 peptide vaccine. The chain has TRBV6-6 and TRBJ2-3; D might be TRBD1 (6 bases). This clonotype originated in a woman in her 50s with glioma. CDR3 protein: CASRWAGVTDTQYF. The CDR3 DNA is TGTGCCAGCAGGTGGGCAGGGGTAACAGATACGCAGTATTTT.